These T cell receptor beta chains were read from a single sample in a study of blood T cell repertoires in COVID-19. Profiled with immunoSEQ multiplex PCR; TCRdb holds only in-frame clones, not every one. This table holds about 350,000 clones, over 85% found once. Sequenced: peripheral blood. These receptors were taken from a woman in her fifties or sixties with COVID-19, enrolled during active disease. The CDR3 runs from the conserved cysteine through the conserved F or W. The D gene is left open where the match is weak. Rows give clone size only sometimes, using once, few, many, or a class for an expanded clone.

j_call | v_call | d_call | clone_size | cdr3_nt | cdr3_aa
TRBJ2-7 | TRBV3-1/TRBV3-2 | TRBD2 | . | TGTGCCAGCAGCCAAAACATCGCGGGGGGGATTGGGGAGCAGTACTTC | CASSQNIAGGIGEQYF
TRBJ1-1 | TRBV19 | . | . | TGTGCCAGTAGGGAGGCCACTGAAGCTTTCTTT | CASREATEAFF
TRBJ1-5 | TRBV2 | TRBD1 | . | TGTGCCAGCGCCGGGACAGGGGGACCCTATAGCAATCAGCCCCAGCATTTT | CASAGTGGPYSNQPQHF
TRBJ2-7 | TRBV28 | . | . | TGTGCCAGCAGTTCAACAGGGCTATCGTCCTACGAGCAGTACTTC | CASSSTGLSSYEQYF
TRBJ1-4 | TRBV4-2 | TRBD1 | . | TGTGCCAGCAGCCACGACAGGGACTCACTTGAAAAACTGTTTTTT | CASSHDRDSLEKLFF
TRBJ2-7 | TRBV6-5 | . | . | TGTGCCAGCAGTTACTCGAAAAGGGGGTCTTACGAGCAGTACTTC | CASSYSKRGSYEQYF
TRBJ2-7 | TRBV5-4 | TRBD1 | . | TGTGCCAGCAGCGTCCCAGGGGGCAAGTCCTACGAGCAGTACTTC | CASSVPGGKSYEQYF
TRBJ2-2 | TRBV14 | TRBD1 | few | TGTGCCAGCACCCGGGACAGCCTCCCCGGGGAGCTGTTTTTT | CASTRDSLPGELFF
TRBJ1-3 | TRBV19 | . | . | TGTGCCAGTAGTATGTCCGTCGGAAACACCATATATTTT | CASSMSVGNTIYF
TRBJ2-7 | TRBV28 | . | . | TGTGCCAGCAGTCCATTACAGGTTTGGTACGAGCAGTACTTC | CASSPLQVWYEQYF
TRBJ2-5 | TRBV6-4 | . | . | TGTGCCAGCAGTGAAGGTCAGGGGGGAATGGAGACCCAGTACTTC | CASSEGQGGMETQYF
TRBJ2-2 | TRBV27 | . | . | TGTGCCAGCATTAAGGGGTTCCCCGCCGGCACCGGGGAGCTGTTTTTT | CASIKGFPAGTGELFF
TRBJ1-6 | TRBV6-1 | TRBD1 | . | TGTGCCAGCAGTGAAAGACAGGGCTCACCCCTCCACTTT | CASSERQGSPLHF
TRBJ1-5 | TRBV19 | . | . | TGTGCCAGCAGTATAGTCGCGGGTGGGGGCGCGCATCAGCCCCAGCATTTT | CASSIVAGGGAHQPQHF
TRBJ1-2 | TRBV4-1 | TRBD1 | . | TGCGCCAGCAGCCACGTCCGGACAGGACTATCCTCTAACTATGGCTACACCTTC | CASSHVRTGLSSNYGYTF
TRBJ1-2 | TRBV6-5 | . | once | TGTGCCAGAAGTACTTGGTGGGGCTACACCTTC | CARSTWWGYTF
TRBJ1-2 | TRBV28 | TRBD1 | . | TGTGCCAGCAGTCCCCGGACAGGGATTCTCTATGGCTACACCTTC | CASSPRTGILYGYTF
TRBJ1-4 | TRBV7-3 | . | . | TGTGCCAGCAGCTTGGAGGGGTCGGCTGAAAAACTGTTTTTT | CASSLEGSAEKLFF
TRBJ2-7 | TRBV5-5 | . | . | TGTGCCAGCAGCCCGGGGGATTCCTACGAGCAGTACTTC | CASSPGDSYEQYF
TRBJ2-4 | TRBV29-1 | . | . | TGCAGCATTCGGACTGACAAAAACATTCAGTACTTC | CSIRTDKNIQYF